This record covers a single T cell receptor (beta chain). The CDR3 is 14 amino acids. Germline-derived CDR1 and CDR2 are SGDLS and YYNGEE. Trimming cost V 4 bases and J 1 base, with 9 bases left between them. This sample stems from a study of blood T cell repertoires in COVID-19. Study summary: Samples of COVID-19 (acute and convalescent) were obtained from the United States, Italy and Spain. T cells, B-cell-depleted T cells, or PBMCs supplied cDNA or gDNA.

Per the authors' pipeline: Estimation of nucleated cell counts relied on the amplification of reference gene primers. The repertoire was sequenced with immunoSEQ multiplex PCR; TCRdb's copy has only in-frame clones and lacks some. V and J calls plus clone size are reproduced from that table; the DNA served to infer D and trimming. Here the sample spans under 150,000 clones, around 84% being singletons. The clonotype originates from a human donor in a cohort sampled during active COVID-19. Material for sequencing was peripheral blood. The rearrangement joins TRBV9 to TRBJ1-5; a possible D gene is TRBD1 (5 bases). The CDR3 region has the DNA TGTGCCAGCAGCAAGGAGGGGAGCAATCAGCCCCAGCATTTT. Residues: CASSKEGSNQPQHF.